The subject of this entry is one T cell receptor (beta chain). These data belong to a study of blood T cell repertoires in COVID-19. Assay: immunoSEQ multiplex PCR; the TCRdb copy retains only in-frame clones and omits some. The data show about 250,000 clones, 70% to 90% seen once. V was pared by 1 base and J by 4 bases, with 15 bases between. The CDR3 extends over 16 amino acids. Germline V gives CDR1 LNHDA, CDR2 SQIVND (reference sequence). This TCR came from a man aged 18 to 30 with active or convalescent COVID-19. Sequencing was carried out using peripheral blood. The rearrangement links TRBV19 to TRBJ2-3; D is unclear. CDR3 sequence (DNA): TGTGCCAGTAGTATAGTCGTCTCACCATCGGCAGATACGCAGTATTTT. It is translated as CASSIVVSPSADTQYF. The whole variable domain, remainder taken from reference TRBV19 and TRBJ2-3, is DGGITQSPKYLFRKEGQNVTLSCEQNLNHDAMYWYRQDPGQGLRLIYYSQIVNDFQKGDIAEGYSVSREKKESFPLTVTSAQKNPTAFYLCASSIVVSPSADTQYFGPGTRLTVL.